Sequencing of this T cell receptor beta chain was carried out in a study of blood T cell repertoires in COVID-19. Method: immunoSEQ multiplex PCR; TCRdb's copy keeps in-frame clones and lacks some. The repertoire holds 95,000 to 150,000 clones, with approximately 85% as singletons. Source material: peripheral blood. The sequence was collected from a human donor in a cohort sampled during active COVID-19.

Here the CDR3 DNA reads TGCGCCAGCAGCTTCTCCGGGACAGGGACGTATGGCTACACCTTC. Translating gives CASSFSGTGTYGYTF. The J gene is TRBJ1-2, the V gene TRBV5-1, with 9 nucleotides matching TRBD1. The CDR3 is 15 amino acids. Germline-derived CDR1 and CDR2 are SGHRS and YFSETQ. V lost 2 bases to trimming and J lost 5 bases; unmatched junction nucleotides: 7.